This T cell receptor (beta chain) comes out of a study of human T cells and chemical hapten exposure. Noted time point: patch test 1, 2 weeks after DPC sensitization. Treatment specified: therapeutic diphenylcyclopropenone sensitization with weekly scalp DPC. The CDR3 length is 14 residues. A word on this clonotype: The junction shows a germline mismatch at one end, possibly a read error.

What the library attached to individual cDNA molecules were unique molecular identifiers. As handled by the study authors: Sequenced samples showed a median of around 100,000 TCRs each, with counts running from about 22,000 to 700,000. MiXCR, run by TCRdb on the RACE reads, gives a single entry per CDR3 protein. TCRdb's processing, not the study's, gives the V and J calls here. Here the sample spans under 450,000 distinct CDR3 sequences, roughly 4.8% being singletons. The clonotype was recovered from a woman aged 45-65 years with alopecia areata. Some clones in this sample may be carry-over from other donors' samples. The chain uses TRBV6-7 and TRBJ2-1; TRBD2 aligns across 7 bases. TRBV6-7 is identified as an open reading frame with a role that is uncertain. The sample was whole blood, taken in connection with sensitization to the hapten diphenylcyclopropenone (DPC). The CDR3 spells CASSYGDYHHEKFF. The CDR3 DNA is TGTGCCAGCAGTTACGGGGACTACCACCATGAGAAGTTCTTC.